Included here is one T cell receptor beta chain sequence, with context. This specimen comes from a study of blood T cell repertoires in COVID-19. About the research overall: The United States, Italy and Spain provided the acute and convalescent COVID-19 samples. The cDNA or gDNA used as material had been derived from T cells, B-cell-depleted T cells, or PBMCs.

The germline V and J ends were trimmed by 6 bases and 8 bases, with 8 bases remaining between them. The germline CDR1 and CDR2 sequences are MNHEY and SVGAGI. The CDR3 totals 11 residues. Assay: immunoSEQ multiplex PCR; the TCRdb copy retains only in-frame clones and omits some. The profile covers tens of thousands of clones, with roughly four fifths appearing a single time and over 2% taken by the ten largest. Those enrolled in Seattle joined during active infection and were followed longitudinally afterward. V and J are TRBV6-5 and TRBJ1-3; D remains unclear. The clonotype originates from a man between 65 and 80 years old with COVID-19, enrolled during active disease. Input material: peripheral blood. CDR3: CASRTGDTIYF. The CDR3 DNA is TGTGCCAGCAGAACCGGTGACACCATATATTTT.